What follows are 28 T cell receptor beta chains derived from one specimen sequenced in a study of OX40 agonist ivuxolimab in advanced cancers. Clones were read by immunoSEQ multiplex PCR, and TCRdb kept only the in-frame ones, dropping some. The sample includes about 69,000 clones, approximately 84% seen only once; the top ten take approximately 8%. The input for sequencing was CD4+ or CD8+ T cells sorted from blood, taken in a trial of the OX40 agonist ivuxolimab. All receptors come from an adult with an advanced solid tumor such as melanoma, head and neck, liver or kidney cancer.

The chain recombines TRBV18 with TRBJ2-2; D might be TRBD1 or TRBD2, each matching 5 bases. Trimming removed 6 bases from V and 1 base from J, with 12 bases in between. The CDR3 is 15 residues long. The V gene's germline CDR1 is KGHSH and CDR2 LQKENI. In DNA, the CDR3 is TGTGCCAGCTCCCTCGGGACCGGGAACACCGGGGAGCTGTTTTTT. It specifies CASSLGTGNTGELFF.

This chain uses TRBV5-1 with TRBJ2-3, with TRBD2 identical over 8 bases. The germline gives CDR1 SGHRS, CDR2 YFSETQ. The CDR3 runs to 16 residues. The V and J ends lost 4 bases and 3 bases, in that order; junction bases with no gene match: 10. The CDR3 loop reads CASSLGAGLATDTQYF. For the CDR3, the DNA is TGCGCCAGCAGCCTGGGAGCAGGACTAGCAACAGATACGCAGTATTTT.

V and J are TRBV10-3 and TRBJ1-1; TRBD1 might be the D (5 bases). Germline-derived CDR1 and CDR2 are ENHRY and SYGVKD. The CDR3 consists of 16 residues. Trimming removed 6 bases from V and 1 base from J, with 18 bases in between. The CDR3 bases are TGTGCCATCAGCGCTTGGGTCCCCGGGGCGAACACTGAAGCTTTCTTT. Amino acids: CAISAWVPGANTEAFF.

The V gene is TRBV11-2, the J gene TRBJ2-7; the match to TRBD2 covers 7 bases. After removal of 3 bases from V and 4 bases from J, the junction contained 9 bases not matched to a gene. The CDR3 has 15 amino acids. Germline V lookup: CDR1 SGHAT, CDR2 FQNNGV. The CDR3 loop reads CASSLREGREYEQYF. The CDR3 DNA reads TGTGCCAGCAGCTTGAGGGAGGGTAGGGAGTACGAGCAGTACTTC.

This rearrangement joins TRBV10-2 to TRBJ2-2; unclear D gene. The CDR3 loop spans 14 amino acids. V was shortened by 3 bases and J by 1 base, with 6 bases between the two germline ends. Germline V lookup: CDR1 WSHSY, CDR2 SAAADI. The CDR3 bases are TGCGCCAGCAGTGAATCAGGGAACACCGGGGAGCTGTTTTTT. Protein sequence: CASSESGNTGELFF.

About this clone: An end of the junction does not agree with germline; a read error may underlie this. J is TRBJ2-7 and V is TRBV29-1; D remains ambiguous. CDR1 and CDR2 (germline): SQVTM, ANQGSEA. The CDR3 sequence is 14 residues long. The chain's CDR3 is CSVVVQRISHEQYF. DNA of the CDR3: TGCAGCGTTGTAGTTCAGCGTATCTCCCACGAGCAGTACTTC.

The chain combines TRBV9 with TRBJ2-3; TRBD2 aligns across 12 bases. In germline, CDR1 is SGDLS, CDR2 YYNGEE. This CDR3 contains 20 residues. After removal of 0 bases from V and 1 base from J, the junction contained 12 bases not matched to a gene. In DNA form, the CDR3 reads TGTGCCAGCAGCGTAGGGAGACTAGCGGGGGACCTCCTTCGCACAGATACGCAGTATTTT. Amino acid sequence: CASSVGRLAGDLLRTDTQYF.

This sequence joins TRBV4-1 and TRBJ2-7; 9 bases line up with TRBD2. Germline loops: CDR1 MGHRA, CDR2 YSYEKL. J gave up 0 bases and V 4 bases, and 7 bases lay outside the gene matches. CDR3 length: 16 amino acids. CDR3 sequence reads: CASSPSSGVGSYEQYF. In nucleotides, the CDR3 is TGCGCCAGCAGCCCATCTAGCGGGGTGGGCTCCTACGAGCAGTACTTC.

This clone occurred a few times. The chain recombines TRBV7-9 with TRBJ2-2; 9 bases align to TRBD1. The V and J ends lost 5 bases and 3 bases, in that order; junction bases with no gene match: 4. CDR1 and CDR2 (germline): SEHNR, FQNEAQ (reference sequence). The CDR3 loop spans 15 amino acids. In DNA, the CDR3 is TGTGCCAGCAGCCTGGGACAGGGATACACCGGGGAGCTGTTTTTT. It yields the protein CASSLGQGYTGELFF.

The chain uses TRBV5-4 and TRBJ2-2; D unclear. This CDR3 contains 16 residues. In germline, CDR1 is SGHNT, CDR2 YYREEE (reference sequence). Trimming pared 1 base from V and 7 bases from J, leaving 17 bases between. The CDR3 region is CASSLKKYEYDGELFF. CDR3 nucleotide sequence: TGTGCCAGCAGCTTGAAAAAGTACGAGTATGACGGGGAGCTGTTTTTT.

The V call is TRBV5-5, the J call TRBJ2-1; D remains ambiguous. The CDR3 has 13 amino acids. CDR1 SGHKS and CDR2 YYEKEE come from the germline V gene (reference sequence). Between the trimmed V and J ends, which lost 2 bases and 5 bases, there was a span of 8 bases. Here the CDR3 DNA reads TGTGCCAGCAGCTTATTGGTAAACAATGAGCAGTTCTTC. Amino acid sequence: CASSLLVNNEQFF. Supplemented by reference TRBV5-5 and TRBJ2-1, the full variable domain reads DAGVTQSPTHLIKTRGQQVTLRCSPISGHKSVSWYQQVLGQGPQFIFQYYEKEERGRGNFPDRFSARQFPNYSSELNVNALLLGDSALYLCASSLLVNNEQFFGPGTRLTVL.

The V and J genes are TRBV13 and TRBJ2-3; 11 bases align to TRBD2. The CDR3 has 17 amino acids. Germline trimming cut 5 bases from V and 5 bases from J; bases unmatched to any gene: 12. From germline, CDR1 is PRHDT and CDR2 FYEKMQ (reference sequence). Written as DNA, the CDR3 is TGTGCCAGCAGCGGACGTAGCGGGAGGGCCGAATTAGATACGCAGTATTTT. Its translation is CASSGRSGRAELDTQYF.

This chain joins TRBV6-5 and TRBJ2-7; 10 positions match TRBD2. Germline V gene sequence: CDR1 MNHEY, CDR2 SVGAGI. CDR3 length equals 15 residues. J lost 4 bases, V lost 6 bases, and 9 bases had no gene match. The CDR3 sequence: CASSYATSGIYEQYF. The CDR3 DNA follows: TGTGCCAGCAGCTACGCCACTAGCGGGATATACGAGCAGTACTTC.

The chain carries TRBV7-2 and TRBJ1-2; 8 nucleotides align to TRBD1. Germline V gene sequence: CDR1 SGHTA, CDR2 FQGNSA. The CDR3 runs 14 residues. V lost 5 bases to trimming and J lost 5 bases; unmatched junction nucleotides: 7. The CDR3 reads CASSVRQGRYGYTF. The DNA for the CDR3 is TGTGCCAGCAGCGTCCGACAGGGGAGGTATGGCTACACCTTC.

V and J are TRBV19 and TRBJ1-1; D may be TRBD1 (5 bases). The germline V gene has CDR1 LNHDA and CDR2 SQIVND (reference sequence). V gave up 11 bases and J gave up 8 bases, with 12 bases separating them. The CDR3 spans 10 residues. CDR3 sequence: CAGTEPEAFF. The DNA of the CDR3 is TGTGCCGGGACCGAACCCGAAGCTTTCTTT.

In DNA form, the CDR3 reads TGTGCTAGTGGTCTCCGGGACAGCCAGACTTTTAACAATGAGCAGTTCTTC. Its protein product is CASGLRDSQTFNNEQFF. J is TRBJ2-1 and V is TRBV12-5; 7 bases fit TRBD1. V lost 5 bases and J lost 5; bases outside the gene matches: 15. This CDR3 region has 17 residues. CDR1 and CDR2 from the germline V gene are LGHNT and FRNRAP.

J is TRBJ1-1 and V is TRBV10-3; 8 nucleotides align to TRBD1. The CDR3 has 13 residues. Germline V gene sequence: CDR1 ENHRY, CDR2 SYGVKD. Trimming took 6 bases from V and 3 from J; bases not matched to a gene: 3. The CDR3 DNA reads TGTGCCATCAGGGGCAGGGGGCACACTGAAGCTTTCTTT. It translates to CAIRGRGHTEAFF.

The gene calls are TRBV5-1 and TRBJ1-6; D unclear. V lost 1 base to trimming and J lost 3 bases, with 11 bases between them. The V gene's germline CDR1 is SGHRS and CDR2 YFSETQ. The CDR3 is 16 residues long. The CDR3 DNA sequence: TGCGCCAGCAGCTTGATGTGGCCCTTCTATAATTCACCCCTCCACTTT. Protein sequence: CASSLMWPFYNSPLHF.

This chain connects TRBV6-6 to TRBJ2-2; 8 positions agree with TRBD2. CDR1 and CDR2 (germline): MNHNY, SVGAGI (reference sequence). This CDR3 is 15 amino acids long. Unmatched junction bases numbered 8, after V lost 10 bases and J lost 1 base. The CDR3 bases are TGTGCCACCAGGGAACGGGGGGGGAACACCGGGGAGCTGTTTTTT. It translates to CATRERGGNTGELFF.

V and J are TRBV28 and TRBJ2-3, with 8 bases that match TRBD1. The V segment lost 4 bases and the J segment 4 bases; nucleotides outside the gene matches: 7. Germline V CDR1 and CDR2: MDHEN, SYDVKM. The CDR3 covers 15 residues. Here the CDR3 reads CASSWTGSTSDTQYF. The CDR3 DNA follows: TGTGCCAGCAGTTGGACAGGGTCAACGTCAGATACGCAGTATTTT.

This clone was seen a handful of times. V gene TRBV30 combines with J gene TRBJ1-1, with D possibly TRBD1 on 5 matching bases. CDR1 and CDR2 from the germline V gene are GTSNPN and SVGIG (reference sequence). V lost 0 bases to trimming and J lost 4 bases, with 12 bases between them. CDR3 size: 14 residues. The chain's CDR3 is CAWSVLGGSTEAFF. As DNA, the CDR3 is TGTGCCTGGAGTGTACTGGGGGGGAGCACTGAAGCTTTCTTT.

This clone was counted a few times. The gene calls are TRBV7-8 and TRBJ2-7; 7 bases are shared with TRBD2. Germline V gene lookup returns CDR1 SGHVS and CDR2 FQNEAQ. This CDR3 contains 15 residues. The V and J ends lost 5 bases and 2 bases, in that order; junction bases with no gene match: 9. The CDR3 protein is CASSQSGALAYEQYF. The CDR3, as DNA: TGTGCCAGCAGCCAAAGCGGGGCACTTGCCTACGAGCAGTACTTC.

The V gene is TRBV27, the J gene TRBJ2-6; D possibly matches TRBD1 or TRBD2 (5 bases each). V shed 6 bases and J shed 0 bases, with 12 bases lying between them. Germline V lookup: CDR1 MNHEY, CDR2 SMNVEV (reference sequence). The CDR3 is 16 amino acids. CDR3 loop: CASRDGANSGANVLTF. In DNA form, the CDR3 reads TGTGCCAGCAGGGACGGGGCTAACTCTGGGGCCAACGTCCTGACTTTC.

The chain couples TRBV5-1 to TRBJ2-3; D is ambiguous. The V end was cut by 3 bases, the J end by 4 bases, with 9 bases between. The CDR3 covers 13 residues. Germline CDR1 and CDR2: SGHRS and YFSETQ. CDR3 DNA sequence: TGCGCCAGCAGCTCAGGATCCTCAGATACGCAGTATTTT. It encodes CASSSGSSDTQYF.

The chain carries TRBV7-9 and TRBJ1-5; D remains unclear. Per the germline V gene, CDR1 is SEHNR and CDR2 is FQNEAQ (reference sequence). The CDR3 has 16 amino acids. V was shortened by 5 bases and J by 3 bases, with 17 bases between the two germline ends. The CDR3, as DNA: TGTGCCAGCAGCCCCGGGCCCGTAGGGAACAATCAGCCCCAGCATTTT. Translation: CASSPGPVGNNQPQHF.

The chain has TRBV19 and TRBJ1-3, with D tentatively TRBD1 (6 bases). In germline, CDR1 is LNHDA, CDR2 SQIVND (reference sequence). The CDR3 loop spans 14 amino acids. V was trimmed by 10 bases and J by 5 bases, leaving 18 bases between them. CDR3: CAIVPEGHRNTIYF. CDR3 in DNA: TGTGCCATCGTCCCAGAGGGACACCGAAACACCATATATTTT.

This chain uses TRBV10-3 with TRBJ2-1; 9 bases fit TRBD2. The V segment lost 0 bases and the J segment 2 bases; nucleotides outside the gene matches: 5. This CDR3 comprises 17 residues. Germline V gene data show CDR1 as ENHRY and CDR2 as SYGVKD. The CDR3 DNA sequence: TGTGCCATCAGTGAGTCCTCTAGCGGGATCCCCTACAATGAGCAGTTCTTC. Protein sequence: CAISESSSGIPYNEQFF.

The rearrangement joins TRBV2 to TRBJ1-4; 8 positions match TRBD1. Germline-derived CDR1 and CDR2 are SNHLY and FYNNEI. V dropped 5 bases and J dropped 4; count of bases not matched to a gene: 9. CDR3 length equals 16 residues. CDR3 amino acids: CASSLGQGYGNEKLFF. The CDR3, as DNA: TGTGCCAGCAGTTTAGGACAGGGCTACGGTAATGAAAAACTGTTTTTT.